This TCR beta chain was recovered during a study of cytomegalovirus exposure and HLA in healthy donors (dated by TCRdb to 2016 to 2017). Regarding the complete study: According to an earlier analysis of around 600 of the donors, 200 million or so T cells yielded 100 million or so unique TCR beta sequences and approximately 300 Gb of sequence data. An early release that covered 640 HLA-typed donors contained about 300 gigabases of sequencing data and 85 million to 100 million unique TCR sequences. The genetic ancestry cluster associated with self-reported Caucasian donors included 65% to 90% of the 398 genotyped donors. The study was designed to test whether signatures of past pathogen exposure could be identified by cataloging public T cell receptors. The study used immunosequencing to profile the T cell repertoires of approximately 630 subjects and linked those repertoires to cytomegalovirus serostatus. In addition to the first cohort of around 670 subjects, a separate validation cohort of approximately 130 different subjects was used. To predict cytomegalovirus infection status, the study combined high-throughput TCR immunosequencing, statistical association of individual TCRs with disease status, and machine learning. To study patterns of TCR occurrence, a later analysis re-analyzed previously published TCR beta repertoires from around 670 donors and added high-resolution HLA genotyping. In the later analysis, no new phenotypic data were used to find candidate immune exposures; instead, reliance was placed on TCR beta sequences and their occurrence across donors. In an earlier analysis of a few hundred of the donors, high-throughput TCR beta sequencing was used to judge whether each TCR beta V gene segment behaved as functional or pseudogenic. Donor age, sex, ethnicity and CMV serostatus were compiled together with the repertoire data. In a later genetic analysis, genome-wide SNP genotypes for about three fifths of the roughly 670 donors were used, and that subset was treated as a discovery cohort. All discovery cohort repertoires had been generated on a single sequencing platform. Class I and class II HLA loci were covered by the typing at four-digit resolution. The number of donors typed differed by locus, with roughly 620-640 for A, B, C, DRB1 and DQB1, around 500 for DQA1, about 610 for DPA1, and roughly 450 for DPB1. A handful of DR-DQ haplotypes were handled as single units for association and clustering because linkage in the cohort was strong. Among roughly 400 genotyped donors of the cohort, an average of about 240,000 unique TCR beta nucleotide sequences were sequenced per donor, roughly a sixth of them non-productive.

The cohort consisted of some 670 healthy bone marrow donors. At the time of sampling, every cohort member was nominally healthy, though immune exposures that went unrecorded were likely present. The donor tested CMV seropositive and was one of the 289 seropositive cohort members. A peripheral blood sample was collected from each donor, and TCR beta sequencing was performed on peripheral blood mononuclear cells. Genomic DNA extraction from the blood cell samples was performed with the Qiagen DNeasy Blood Extraction Kit. This clone has only a few counts. The target of this receptor is not known. Within one base of it there is no much larger clone, and no base qualities were kept. From the cysteine through the phenylalanine, the CDR3 covers 20 amino acids. Just CDR3 DNA is preserved here, 60 bases in frame from base 1. Compared with germline, V lacks 5 bases and J lacks 3 bases; bases without a gene match: 25. According to the germline V gene (reference sequence), CDR1 reads LNHNV and CDR2 reads YYDKDF.

Paper-wide results and their limitations: An association between a missense DCLRE1C variant and V-gene and J-gene trimming of TCR beta chains was found in a later genetic analysis and replicated in an independent cohort. Some 15 rarely observed V segments, including chromosome 9 orphons, were excluded from the earlier analysis of some 590 of the donors because counts were too low. Because the 87-base-pair reads could not distinguish some IMGT-functional V segments, including TRBV6-2 and TRBV6-3, those segments were excluded. According to the authors, the approach could potentially be generalized to other disease states and immunological phenotypes. In an earlier analysis of some 500 of the donors, most TCR beta V segments were observed in productive rearrangements about 90% or about 30% of the time, broadly matching IMGT annotations. Correlated functional status among segregating V segments might be attributable to linkage disequilibrium, but an unknown experimental factor could not be ruled out. In a later genetic analysis, fewer N-insertions in productive TCRs were reported among donors in an Asian-associated ancestry cluster than the approximately 670-donor mean. Compared with equally common non-associated chains, HLA-associated TCR beta chains in a later analysis were more clonally expanded and had lower generation probabilities. A few of the identified cytomegalovirus-associated TCR beta chains were confirmed in vitro to be specific for cytomegalovirus antigens. According to a later analysis, most CMV-associated TCR beta chains appeared to be HLA-restricted, and the HLA associations seemed to be driven largely by CMV exposure. Immune exposure information for the cohort was limited to CMV serostatus. Only TCR beta chains were sequenced in this cohort, and the absence of alpha or paired-chain data limited detectable features. At a false discovery rate of 0.05, a later analysis linked 16,000 or so TCR beta sequences to specific HLA alleles. HLA typing was unavailable for some donors at each locus, so association tests used only the typed subset. A later analysis reported that several top co-occurrence clusters appeared linked to parvovirus B19, influenza, CMV and Epstein-Barr virus. According to a later analysis, TCR association rates differed among HLA loci, with DRB1 alleles showing the most associated TCRs and HLA-C alleles showing the fewest. Presence/absence analyses assumed roughly uniform sequencing depth across donors, an assumption that may not hold. A cluster of highly shared sequence variants was judged likely to be a technical artifact of the sequencing pipeline. When HLA alleles, especially DR and DQ, strongly co-occurred, attributing TCR associations to individual alleles was difficult. The study gave a list of 150 to 200 TCR beta chains associated with cytomegalovirus. The classifier was reported to diagnose cytomegalovirus status with high specificity and sensitivity in both the original and validation cohorts. Most TCR sequences were seen in very few donors, while some public TCRs were found in many individuals. A further reported finding was that TCR beta sequences accurately predicted the HLA-A and HLA-B alleles for most subjects in the first cohort.

The method was the immunoSEQ multiplex PCR assay. For the multiplex PCR, a mixture combining 60 forward primers for TCR Vbeta segments and 13 reverse primers for TCR Jbeta segments was used. The CDR3 region of rearranged TCR beta genes was amplified from genomic DNA by a multiplex PCR assay. The Illumina HiSeq System was used to sequence the amplified TCR beta libraries as 87-base-pair reads. The published analysis was carried out like this. A later analysis counted some 80 million unique TCR beta chains across the 500 to 850 repertoires, and some 12 million of these chains were shared by at least two donors. Raw reads were error-corrected and collapsed into unique sequences by a nearest-neighbor algorithm in which closely related sequences were merged to remove PCR and sequencing errors. Alignment of CDR3 sequences to IMGT reference sequences was used to assign V, D and J gene segments. Each retained sequence needed at least a six-nucleotide match to both a V gene segment and a J gene segment. Rearrangements were classified as productive when the CDR3 lacked stop codons and remained in frame with V and J, and all other rearrangements were classified as non-productive. CDR3 was defined by IMGT convention, running from the second conserved V-encoded cysteine to the conserved J-encoded phenylalanine. Sequences without an unambiguous match to a single V gene segment were excluded from the earlier analysis of almost 600 of the donors. An earlier analysis of approximately 590 of the donors called V segments functional above 56.7% productive rearrangements and segregating when the between-donor standard deviation exceeded 5%. A statistical classification framework was developed to diagnose cytomegalovirus status using the catalog of TCR beta chain sequences. V and J gene assignment, in a later analysis, came from comparing TCR nucleotide sequences with IMGT/GENE-DB human TR gene sequences. The TCRdist pipeline was used in a later analysis to assign CDR3 sequences and most-parsimonious VDJ recombination scenarios. In a later analysis, each TCR beta chain was defined by its CDR3 amino acid sequence together with its V-gene family, and reads lacking a unique V-gene family were excluded. As a way to deal with suspected cross-contamination and a sequencing artifact, a later analysis dropped more than 500 nucleotide sequences that were highly shared and had low generation probability. A later analysis calculated a clonal expansion index for each public chain from normalized within-repertoire ranks of inferred template counts. Generation probabilities in a later analysis came from a VDJ recombination model fitted to out-of-frame rearrangements, and those results were checked against IGoR. In a later analysis, hypergeometric tests were used to score TCR-TCR, TCR-HLA and TCR-CMV co-occurrence, with a repertoire-size bias correction applied to TCR pairs. A later analysis estimated false discovery rates by permuting HLA or CMV assignments 20 times. In a later analysis, co-occurring TCRs were grouped using DBSCAN, and TCRdist sequence similarity was added for clustering within HLA-allele-positive subsets. Repertoires with fewer than 30,000 or more than 120,000 public chains were left out of co-occurrence clustering, as were five repertoires with anomalous nucleotide sharing. As stored in TCRdb, this immuneACCESS dataset retains in-frame rearrangements with V and J assigned. A fraction of the clones does not appear; measured against another copy, unresolved V genes explain less than half of the discrepancy, and the remainder lacks a known reason. D and trimming come from the DNA, and the V and J calls and clone size come from that table. The sample table records roughly 89,000 clones; more than 55% of these occur just once. Approximately 21% of the sample comes from the top ten.

The TCR comes from a woman aged 45-65 years in good health and CMV-seropositive. The V and J genes are TRBV15 and TRBJ2-7, with TRBD1 matching 7 junction bases. The material sequenced was PBMCs. The sequenced DNA is TGTGCCACCAGCTCAAGAGGGGGTCCCGGGACAGACGAATTTTTCTACGAGCAGTACTTC. It codes for CATSSRGGPGTDEFFYEQYF.